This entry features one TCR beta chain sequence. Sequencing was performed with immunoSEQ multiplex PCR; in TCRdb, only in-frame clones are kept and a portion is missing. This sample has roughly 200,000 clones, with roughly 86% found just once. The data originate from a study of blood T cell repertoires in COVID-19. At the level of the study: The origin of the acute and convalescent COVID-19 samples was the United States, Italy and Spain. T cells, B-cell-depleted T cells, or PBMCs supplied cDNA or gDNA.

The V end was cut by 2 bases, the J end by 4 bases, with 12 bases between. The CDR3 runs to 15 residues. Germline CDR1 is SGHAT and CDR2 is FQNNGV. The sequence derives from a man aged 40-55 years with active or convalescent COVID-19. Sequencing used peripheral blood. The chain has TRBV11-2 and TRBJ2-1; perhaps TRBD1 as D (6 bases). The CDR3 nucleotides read TGTGCCAGCAGCTTACGTCCGAGGGGGTACAATGAGCAGTTCTTC. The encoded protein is CASSLRPRGYNEQFF.